These 17 T cell receptor beta chains came from one sample sequenced in a study of regulatory T cells in long-lasting Graves disease. HTBI primers from iRepertoire and Arm-PCR of CDR3 regions yielded the TCR beta libraries. TCRdb re-called the multiplex PCR reads through MiXCR, storing one row per CDR3 protein. This sample has a few hundred thousand distinct CDR3 sequences, with about 15% found just once. Described time point: newly diagnosed GD, antithyroid drugs for less than 3 months. RNA extracted from PBMCs served as the sequencing template. This sample also belongs to another study, concerning T cells in Graves' hyperthyroidism and ophthalmopathy.

Sequencing was performed on peripheral blood mononuclear cells (PBMCs), taken at new diagnosis, from a patient treated with antithyroid drugs. The receptors originated from a woman aged 40 to 50 with Graves disease.

To note about this clonotype: This could be a read error, since a much larger clone is one nucleotide away. The rearrangement links TRBV5-1 to TRBJ2-3; D is perhaps TRBD1 or TRBD2 (5 bases each). This CDR3 is built from 14 residues. Germline V gives CDR1 SGHRS, CDR2 YFSETQ. Trimming removed 7 bases from V and 4 bases from J, with 16 bases in between. The chain's CDR3 is CASGTPPPADTQYF. In DNA form, the CDR3 reads TGCGCCAGCGGGACCCCACCCCCAGCAGATACGCAGTATTTT.

Regarding this clonotype: This may be a read error: a much more frequent sequence differs by one nucleotide. This chain links TRBV20-1 with TRBJ2-4; D tentatively reads TRBD1 or TRBD2 (6 bases each). CDR3 length equals 15 residues. The germline V gene has CDR1 DFQATT and CDR2 SNEGSKA (reference sequence). In DNA, the CDR3 is TGCAGTGCTAGAGATTTTCGGGCGAGGGGGGACATTCACTACTTC. Protein product: CSARDFRARGDIHYF.

The rearrangement links TRBV27 to TRBJ2-7, with D maybe TRBD1 (7 bases). CDR1 is MNHEY, CDR2 SMNVEV, per germline (reference sequence). This CDR3 is built from 15 residues. V dropped 5 bases and J dropped 3 bases, with 17 bases sitting between them. The CDR3 loop is CASSGMTGTFYEQYF. CDR3 DNA: TGTGCCAGCAGTGGGATGACAGGGACTTTCTACGAGCAGTACTTC.

This clonotype was observed a single time. The rearrangement joins TRBV11-1 to TRBJ1-1, with D uncertain. Germline V gene data show CDR1 as SGHAT and CDR2 as FQDESV (reference sequence). CDR3 length equals 14 residues. Trimming took off 0 bases at V and 4 bases at J, with 9 bases between the two ends. CDR3 residues: CASSLAMSVTEAFF. In DNA form, the CDR3 reads TGTGCCAGCAGCTTAGCCATGTCCGTCACTGAAGCTTTCTTT.

This clonotype has just a few counts. The rearrangement joins TRBV10-2 to TRBJ2-3; 10 bases fit TRBD2. CDR1 and CDR2 (germline): WSHSY, SAAADI. After removal of 2 bases from V and 4 bases from J, the junction contained 6 bases not matched to a gene. The CDR3 spans 16 residues. The CDR3 here is CASSERLAGVADTQYF. The DNA for the CDR3 is TGCGCCAGCAGTGAGAGGCTAGCGGGAGTGGCAGATACGCAGTATTTT.

Only a few counts were recorded for this clonotype. This chain links TRBV24-1 with TRBJ2-1; 8 positions match TRBD1. V was pared by 5 bases and J by 12 bases, with 8 bases of the junction left unmatched. The CDR3 contains 13 residues. The germline V gene has CDR1 KGHDR and CDR2 SFDVKD. CDR3 sequence reads: CATSVTQGARQFF. The CDR3 nucleotides are TGTGCCACCAGTGTTACCCAGGGGGCGAGGCAGTTCTTC.

This clonotype was seen many times. The rearrangement links TRBV27 to TRBJ1-5, with TRBD1 as a possible D gene (6 bases). V shed 3 bases and J shed 4 bases, with 7 bases lying between them. In germline, CDR1 is MNHEY, CDR2 SMNVEV (reference sequence). The CDR3 has 13 residues. CDR3 residues: CASSFGQNQPQHF. The CDR3 nucleotides read TGTGCCAGCAGTTTTGGACAGAATCAGCCCCAGCATTTT.

This chain connects TRBV9 to TRBJ2-1; TRBD1 matches at 9 bases. With V trimmed by 2 bases and J by 4 bases, 7 bases remained unmatched. This CDR3 has 16 amino acids. Germline lookup yields CDR1 SGDLS and CDR2 YYNGEE. Here the CDR3 reads CASSVRGTGLYNEQFF. CDR3 DNA sequence: TGTGCCAGCAGCGTGAGAGGGACAGGGTTGTACAATGAGCAGTTCTTC. Looking up the rest from reference TRBV9 and TRBJ2-1 gives the full variable domain: DSGVTQTPKHLITATGQRVTLRCSPRSGDLSVYWYQQSLDQGLQFLIQYYNGEERAKGNILERFSAQQFPDLHSELNLSSLELGDSALYFCASSVRGTGLYNEQFFGPGTRLTVL.

In this sample, this clonotype turned up a few times. A much larger clonotype is one base distant, so this may be a read error. The chain combines TRBV12-3 or TRBV12-4 with TRBJ2-2; TRBD2 matches 11 bases. The CDR3 loop spans 14 amino acids. CDR3 sequence reads: CASSGLAGTGELLF. CDR3 bases: TGTGCCAGCAGTGGACTAGCGGGCACCGGGGAGCTGCTTTTT.

This chain connects TRBV2 to TRBJ2-5, with TRBD2 as a possible D gene (6 bases). V was trimmed by 2 bases and J by 4 bases, leaving 11 bases between them. The CDR3 has 14 amino acids. Germline V gives CDR1 SNHLY, CDR2 FYNNEI. The CDR3: CASSELHSGETQYF. Written as DNA, the CDR3 is TGTGCCAGCAGTGAATTACATAGCGGAGAGACCCAGTACTTC.

This clonotype was seen ten or more times. V gene TRBV9 combines with J gene TRBJ1-3; 7 positions agree with TRBD1. CDR1 SGDLS and CDR2 YYNGEE come from the germline V gene. CDR3 size: 15 residues. Trimming at V came to 4 bases and at J to 4 bases, leaving 8 bases not matched to a gene. The CDR3 bases are TGTGCCAGCAGCCTGACAGGGAGCTTCGGAAACACCATATATTTT. Protein product: CASSLTGSFGNTIYF.

This clonotype was seen many times. The gene calls are TRBV28 and TRBJ2-5; TRBD1 might be the D (6 bases). V lost 6 bases to trimming and J lost 6 bases, with 17 bases between them. Germline CDR1 reads MDHEN; CDR2 reads SYDVKM. This CDR3 spans 14 amino acids. The CDR3 protein is CASSLQGIGKTQYF. CDR3 DNA: TGTGCCAGCAGCCTGCAGGGGATCGGAAAGACCCAGTACTTC.

V is TRBV6-2 or TRBV6-3 and J is TRBJ2-1; perhaps TRBD1 as D (5 bases). CDR3 size: 15 residues. Germline V gene sequence: CDR1 MNHEY, CDR2 SVGEGT. Between the trimmed V and J ends, which lost 10 bases and 2 bases, there was a span of 18 bases. DNA of the CDR3: TGTGCCACCAGGAATACCGCCAGGGCCTACAATGAGCAGTTCTTC. Amino acid sequence: CATRNTARAYNEQFF.

CDR3 sequence (DNA): TGTGCCAGCACCGGTCAGGGGGCGCTAATTGGTGGGGCCAACGTCCTGACTTTC. Amino acids: CASTGQGALIGGANVLTF. This chain links TRBV5-8 with TRBJ2-6, with 8 bases lining up with TRBD1. Germline V lookup: CDR1 SGHTS, CDR2 YDEGEE. This CDR3 spans 18 amino acids. The ends lost 6 bases at V and 3 bases at J; junction bases unmatched: 14.

CDR3 protein: CANKGGVTSGRGNEQFF. CDR3 nucleotides: TGTGCCAACAAGGGGGGTGTGACTAGCGGGAGGGGGAATGAGCAGTTCTTC. This chain joins TRBV2 and TRBJ2-1, with 14 bases matching TRBD2. Germline loops: CDR1 SNHLY, CDR2 FYNNEI. The CDR3 runs to 17 residues. The V segment lost 10 bases and the J segment 7 bases; nucleotides outside the gene matches: 15. The full variable domain, completed using reference TRBV2 and TRBJ2-1, is EPEVTQTPSHQVTQMGQEVILRCVPISNHLYFYWYRQILGQKVEFLVSFYNNEISEKSEIFDDQFSVERPDGSNFTLKIRSTKLEDSAMYFCANKGGVTSGRGNEQFFGPGTRLTVL.

This clonotype was detected many times. The V call is TRBV11-2, the J call TRBJ1-1, with no clear D. CDR3 length: 14 amino acids. Deletions cut 5 bases from V and 6 bases from J, with 16 bases between. Germline-derived CDR1 and CDR2 are SGHAT and FQNNGV. CDR3 coding DNA: TGTGCCAGCAGCGACCGGGGAGGCCAGGCTGAAGCTTTCTTT. Translating gives CASSDRGGQAEAFF.

At least ten counts were recorded for this clonotype. This chain connects TRBV6-1 to TRBJ2-5; no clear D gene. The V and J ends lost 5 bases and 0 bases respectively, with 13 bases between them. Germline V CDR1 and CDR2: MNHNS, SASEGT. The CDR3 has 15 residues. CDR3 residues: CASSPPWWYQETQYF. The CDR3 DNA sequence: TGTGCCAGCAGTCCACCATGGTGGTACCAAGAGACCCAGTACTTC.